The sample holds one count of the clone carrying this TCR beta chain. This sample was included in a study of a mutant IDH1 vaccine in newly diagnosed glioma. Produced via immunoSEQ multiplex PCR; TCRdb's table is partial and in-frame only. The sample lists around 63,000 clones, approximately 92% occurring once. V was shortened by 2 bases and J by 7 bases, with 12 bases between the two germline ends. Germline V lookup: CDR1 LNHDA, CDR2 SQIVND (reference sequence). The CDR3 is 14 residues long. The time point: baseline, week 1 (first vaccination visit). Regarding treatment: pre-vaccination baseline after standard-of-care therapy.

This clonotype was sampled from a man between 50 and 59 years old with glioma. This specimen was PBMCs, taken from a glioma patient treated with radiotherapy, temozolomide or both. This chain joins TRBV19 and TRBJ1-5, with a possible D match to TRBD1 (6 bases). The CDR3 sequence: CASSIRGEGQPQHF. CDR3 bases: TGTGCCAGTAGTATAAGGGGGGAGGGCCAGCCCCAGCATTTT.